One sample yielded the 8 T cell receptor beta chains listed below, sequenced in a study of shared clonotypes between healthy human individuals. Libraries were prepared by immunoSEQ multiplex PCR; TCRdb keeps only in-frame clonotypes and omits some of them. The table includes roughly 1,500,000 clones, about 98.5% detected once. Material for sequencing was naive CD4+ T cells sorted from blood. Subset meaning: CD45RA+ positively selected. The source of these receptors is a man between 25 and 39 years old in good health.

CDR3 residues: CASSLDPHRGLAGDTQYF. The CDR3 DNA sequence: TGTGCCAGCAGCTTAGATCCTCATAGGGGACTAGCGGGAGATACGCAGTATTTT. J is TRBJ2-3 and V is TRBV7-6; 12 nucleotides match TRBD2. V dropped 1 base and J dropped 5; count of bases not matched to a gene: 10. The CDR3 is 18 residues long. Germline V CDR1 and CDR2: SGHVS, FNYEAQ.

The chain employs TRBV28 and TRBJ2-7; D is possibly TRBD2 (6 bases). Germline V gives CDR1 MDHEN, CDR2 SYDVKM. Trimming pared 8 bases from V and 1 base from J, leaving 12 bases between. The CDR3 is 13 residues long. CDR3 amino acids: CASWGEYSYEQYF. The CDR3 DNA follows: TGTGCCAGCTGGGGGGAGTATTCCTACGAGCAGTACTTC.

This sequence joins TRBV30 and TRBJ2-5; D remains unclear. Trimming removed 3 bases at V and 2 bases at J, with 7 bases between. The CDR3 is 12 residues long. Germline loops: CDR1 GTSNPN, CDR2 SVGIG (reference sequence). The DNA for the CDR3 is TGTGCCTGGAGCCTAAAACAAGAGACCCAGTACTTC. The encoded protein is CAWSLKQETQYF.

J is TRBJ1-2 and V is TRBV5-1, with TRBD1 as a possible D gene (5 bases). This CDR3 is built from 13 residues. Looked up from germline, CDR1 is SGHRS and CDR2 is YFSETQ. V lost 1 base to trimming and J lost 6 bases, with 10 bases between them. Written as DNA, the CDR3 is TGCGCCAGCAGCTTGTTGGGGACCGATGGCTACACCTTC. It yields the protein CASSLLGTDGYTF.

The chain recombines TRBV15 with TRBJ1-1; possible D gene TRBD1, 5 bases. CDR3 length equals 15 residues. V was shortened by 5 bases and J by 4 bases, with 17 bases between the two germline ends. The V gene's germline CDR1 is LNHNV and CDR2 YYDKDF (reference sequence). The CDR3 DNA reads TGTGCCACCAGCTGGGTTCGGGGCCGGGGCACTGAAGCTTTCTTT. Protein sequence: CATSWVRGRGTEAFF.

The V call is TRBV27, the J call TRBJ2-6; D gene uncertain. This CDR3 region has 16 residues. Trimming took off 7 bases at V and 4 bases at J, with 17 bases between the two ends. Germline V gene lookup returns CDR1 MNHEY and CDR2 SMNVEV (reference sequence). CDR3 coding DNA: TGTGCCAGCACCACTCAAGGTGCCATGGGGGCCAACGTCCTGACTTTC. Translated, it gives CASTTQGAMGANVLTF.

The genes are TRBV5-1 and TRBJ2-7; 7 bases line up with TRBD1. The CDR3 is made up of 15 amino acids. V was pared by 0 bases and J by 4 bases, with 7 bases of the junction left unmatched. CDR1 is SGHRS, CDR2 YFSETQ, per germline. In nucleotides, the CDR3 is TGCGCCAGCAGCTTGGAGCCAGGGGGACAGTACGAGCAGTACTTC. Protein sequence: CASSLEPGGQYEQYF.

The chain employs TRBV7-8 and TRBJ2-2; 13 bases align to TRBD2. This CDR3 is built from 16 residues. Per germline, CDR1 SGHVS and CDR2 FQNEAQ. J was trimmed by 7 bases and V by 1 base; bases with no gene match: 3. CDR3 sequence: CASSLGTSGSVGELFF. The CDR3 coding sequence is TGTGCCAGCAGCTTAGGGACTAGCGGGAGTGTCGGGGAGCTGTTTTTT.